The T cell receptor (beta chain) under discussion was sequenced for a study of chemoradiotherapy in HPV16-positive cancers. Method: immunoSEQ multiplex PCR; TCRdb's copy keeps in-frame clones and lacks some. The table records about 53,000 clones, roughly nine tenths of them present only once. The CDR3 extends over 17 amino acids. Germline-derived CDR1 and CDR2 are SGHRS and YFSETQ. After removal of 4 bases from V and 4 bases from J, the junction contained 15 bases not matched to a gene. Sequenced material: blood, taken from a patient who underwent chemoradiotherapy. The clonotype comes from a human donor with HPV-associated anogenital cancer. V and J are TRBV5-1 and TRBJ2-5; 8 nucleotides line up with TRBD1. CDR3: CASSPGQGSGKGETQYF. The CDR3 nucleotides read TGCGCCAGCAGCCCCGGACAGGGAAGCGGTAAAGGAGAGACCCAGTACTTC.